Described below is a single T cell receptor beta chain sequence and its context. Its antigen is undetermined. This sample is drawn from a study of cytomegalovirus exposure and HLA in healthy donors. Amplification used 60 Vbeta primers and 13 Jbeta primers. TCRdb's table, derived via immunoSEQ multiplex PCR, lists solely in-frame clones and lacks some. This table has under 200,000 clones, roughly two thirds appearing once. General study points: For TCR beta chains, V- and J-gene trimming was later linked to a missense DCLRE1C variant. Association with HLA alleles at 0.05 false discovery rate was found for around 15,000 TCR beta sequences in a later analysis.

Germline loops: CDR1 MNHNS, CDR2 SASEGT. This CDR3 contains 14 residues. V shed 5 bases and J 4 bases; nucleotides not matched to a gene: 7. The source of this sequence is a middle-aged woman in good health and CMV-seropositive. This sequence joins TRBV6-1 and TRBJ2-7; 8 bases are a match to TRBD2. Specimen: PBMCs. DNA for the CDR3: TGTGCCAGCAGTACGGGACTAGAGAGTTACGAGCAGTACTTC. Protein sequence: CASSTGLESYEQYF.